This record concerns one T cell receptor (beta chain) sequence. The CDR3 spans 14 residues. V dropped 8 bases and J dropped 2; count of bases not matched to a gene: 7. Germline values: CDR1 SGHVS, CDR2 FQNEAQ. These data are taken from a study of blood T cell repertoires in COVID-19. Measured with immunoSEQ multiplex PCR; TCRdb has only the in-frame clones, and not every one. The sample has roughly 130,000 clones, over 85% seen once; the top ten hold approximately 4.6%. The specimen sequenced was peripheral blood. This TCR came from a man in his sixties with COVID-19, enrolled during active disease. This chain uses TRBV7-8 with TRBJ2-3, with TRBD2 matching 7 bases. CDR3 DNA: TGTGCCAGCGGGCCGGCGGGAGCCACAGATACGCAGTATTTT. It specifies CASGPAGATDTQYF.